This TCR beta chain emerged from a study of spatial heterogeneity in lung cancer (dated by TCRdb to about 2019). Regarding the complete study: More beta-chain than alpha-chain transcripts were consistently detected, likely reflecting higher beta-chain transcript abundance. In the raw uncorrected reads, each unique combination of TCR and UMI appeared more than ten times on average. The study quantitatively compared TCR alpha and beta repertoires across multiple tumor regions, matched nontumor lung and blood in non-small cell lung cancer. Nonsynonymous mutation counts, determined by whole-exome sequencing of tumor tissue, were related to features of the TCR repertoire. Both alpha and beta chains were TCR-sequenced in samples taken at surgery, namely 220 tumor regions, roughly 64 matched nontumor lung samples and around 53 PBMC samples.

The CDR3 has 15 amino acids, counting the end cysteine and phenylalanine. Only CDR3 DNA remains: 45 bases, in frame from the first base. Trimming removed 2 bases from V and 8 bases from J; the gene matches leave 3 bases unexplained. The germline V gene encodes CDR1 MNHEY and CDR2 SVGAGI. The protocol used for the library was 5' RACE. The listed sequencing device is NextSeq 500. In the TCR library protocol, a unique molecular identifier was attached to each TCR cDNA molecule so that PCR and sequencing errors could be corrected. The source study handled its data this way. TCR identification, UMI-based error correction and CDR3 extraction were all carried out with Decombinator tools. Expanded TCRs were defined as those above a frequency of 2 per 1,000, corresponding to the top 1% of the tumor frequency distribution. Renyi diversity was computed with the R vegan package after each repertoire had been subsampled 100 times to 5,000 TCRs. CDR3 similarity networks were built from amino acid triplet string-kernel similarity, connecting CDR3s with pairwise similarity above 0.82. The public reads were run again by TCRdb, first through fastp at Q25 and then through MiXCR, and only productive beta chains were kept. For every CDR3 protein sequence, its rows merge into one entry that carries the most common genes and DNA. The V and J calls come from TCRdb's annotation, not from the publication. This sample has about 23,000 distinct CDR3 sequences in its table, and about 4.7% of those were observed once. The top ten constitute 4.5% to 6.5% of the sample.

This clonotype was detected many times. Its binding antigen is unknown. Base qualities are missing; no much larger clone stands one base away. Broader findings and caveats from the paper: Ubiquitous expanded tumor TCRs were detected in blood more often at tumor resection than at routine follow-up. Confirming at a functional level the hypothesis that regional TCRs recognize regional mutations was considered to require additional single-cell paired TCR alpha and beta sequencing.

The time point label for this specimen denotes: sample taken at primary tumor resection. Donors were 65 to 85 patients with early-stage, untreated non-small cell lung cancer from the lung TRACERx cohort. TCR sequencing used whole RNA extracted from tumor and nontumor lung tissue, or from cryopreserved PBMC samples, without cell sorting. Only patients with enough RNA available from two or more tumor regions were chosen for TCR sequencing. This sample comprised PBMCs, obtained at surgery. This chain joins TRBV6-5 to TRBJ1-4; TRBD1 fits 12 bases in the junction. The clonotype was recovered from a male donor with early-stage non-small cell lung cancer. The CDR3 region: CASSYGGQGAEKLFF. In nucleotide form, the sequence is TGTGCCAGCAGTTACGGGGGACAGGGGGCGGAAAAACTGTTTTTT.